This T cell receptor (beta chain) was recovered during a study of T cell responses to AZD1222 COVID-19 vaccine. In the case of this clone: Antigen: not known.

Study-wide results and caveats: Reportedly, nearly half the spike-specific TCRs target unmutated variant regions. Sampling that yielded the repertoires occurred only after the peak T cell response.

The CDR3 spans 17 residues. Germline V gene data show CDR1 as SGHRS and CDR2 as YFSETQ. Trimming pared 4 bases from V and 0 bases from J, leaving 14 bases between. TCRdb keeps only in-frame clones here, not all; method: immunoSEQ multiplex PCR. The profile covers around 120,000 clones, with 87% appearing a single time and approximately 7.5% taken by the ten largest. The TCR sequence derives from an adult in good health. The specimen was peripheral blood, collected on day 0 of AZD1222 vaccination. V usage is TRBV5-1 and J usage is TRBJ1-6, with D hard to call. CDR3 protein: CASSALGVSSYNSPLHF. The CDR3 DNA reads TGCGCCAGCAGCGCCCTTGGAGTTAGCTCCTATAATTCACCCCTCCACTTT.